Below are 23 T cell receptor beta chains sequenced from a single sample in a study of T cells in Graves' hyperthyroidism and ophthalmopathy (dated by TCRdb to about 2019). Library prep was done by multiplex PCR. The reads were generated on an Illumina HiSeq 2000. TCR beta CDR3 regions were amplified from RNA transcripts. A first-round RT-PCR of the TCR CDR3 used the HTBI primer set with the Qiagen OneStep RT-PCR kit. TCRdb reprocessing: public reads trimmed at Q25 with fastp, clones called with MiXCR, in-frame beta chains kept. Here each entry gathers all rows of one CDR3 protein and keeps the most common genes and DNA. Here the sample has fewer than 750,000 distinct CDR3 sequences; approximately 15% occur a single time. The top ten clonotypes cover about 12% of the sample. The specimen was blood. The source is a woman in her forties or fifties with Graves' ophthalmopathy.

This clonotype has at least ten counts. This chain joins TRBV12-3 or TRBV12-4 and TRBJ2-2; TRBD1 matches at 9 bases. There are 16 residues in the CDR3. V gave up 6 bases and J gave up 1 base; unmatched junction bases: 6. For the CDR3, the DNA is TGTGCCAGCAGCATCCTGGGACAGGGGAACACCGGGGAGCTGTTTTTT. It encodes CASSILGQGNTGELFF.

This clonotype was counted between two and nine times. The genes are TRBV3-1 and TRBJ2-6; the match to TRBD2 covers 10 bases. J lost 4 bases, V lost 4 bases, and 10 bases had no gene match. Germline CDR1 and CDR2: LGHDT and YNNKEL (reference sequence). The CDR3 is 18 amino acids. CDR3 loop: CASSPWESGRAGANVLTF. CDR3 DNA: TGTGCCAGCAGCCCATGGGAAAGCGGGAGGGCCGGGGCCAACGTCCTGACTTTC.

This clonotype was seen ten or more times. CDR3 nucleotides: TGTGCCAGCAGCTTGGTTACCGGAGAAGAGACCCAGTACTTC. This codes for CASSLVTGEETQYF. The chain combines TRBV5-6 with TRBJ2-5; D call uncertain. Trimming shortened V by 0 bases and J by 3 bases, and 9 bases separated the two germline ends. CDR1 and CDR2 from the germline V gene are SGHDT and YYEEEE. The CDR3 is 14 amino acids.

V usage is TRBV29-1 and J usage is TRBJ2-3; TRBD1 agrees at 7 bases. With V trimmed by 5 bases and J by 5 bases, 10 bases remained unmatched. CDR1 is SQVTM, CDR2 ANQGSEA, per germline. This CDR3 has 14 residues. The DNA for the CDR3 is TGCAGCGTTTTACAGGGGAATAAAGGAGATACGCAGTATTTT. Protein product: CSVLQGNKGDTQYF.

In this sample, this clonotype turned up a few times. The chain carries TRBV20-1 and TRBJ2-7; no clear D. The CDR3 has 12 residues. V shed 0 bases and J shed 3 bases, with 6 bases lying between them. Germline CDR1 reads DFQATT; CDR2 reads SNEGSKA (reference sequence). Written as DNA, the CDR3 is TGCAGTGCTAGAGATATCGGCTACGAGCAGTACTTC. It translates to CSARDIGYEQYF.

The chain is built from TRBV28 and TRBJ1-2; a possible D gene is TRBD1 (6 bases). Germline lookup yields CDR1 MDHEN and CDR2 SYDVKM. Trimming took off 6 bases at V and 7 bases at J, with 21 bases between the two ends. The CDR3 spans 15 residues. DNA of the CDR3: TGTGCCAGCAGCCCTACTTCCGGGACATATCGTGGCTACACCTTC. As protein: CASSPTSGTYRGYTF.

A few counts support this clonotype. The chain carries TRBV20-1 and TRBJ2-1; 9 bases are a match to TRBD2. The CDR3 consists of 18 residues. Germline loops: CDR1 DFQATT, CDR2 SNEGSKA (reference sequence). V shed 4 bases and J 4 bases; nucleotides not matched to a gene: 17. CDR3 amino acids: CSAKPLAGRLAGYNEQFF. The CDR3 nucleotides read TGCAGTGCTAAACCGCTCGCCGGGAGGCTAGCGGGGTACAATGAGCAGTTCTTC.

This clonotype was found many times. The chain recombines TRBV30 with TRBJ2-1; weak D call: TRBD2 (5 bases). Germline V gene lookup returns CDR1 GTSNPN and CDR2 SVGIG (reference sequence). The CDR3 sequence is 13 residues long. The V gene lost 5 bases and the J gene lost 0 bases, with 8 bases spanning the gap. CDR3 nucleotide sequence: TGTGCCTGGGGACTCAGCTCCTACAATGAGCAGTTCTTC. It translates to CAWGLSSYNEQFF.

In this sample, this clonotype turned up many times. V is TRBV13 and J is TRBJ1-4; D gene uncertain. Germline values: CDR1 PRHDT, CDR2 FYEKMQ (reference sequence). V was shortened by 4 bases and J by 4 bases, with 13 bases between the two germline ends. This CDR3 comprises 15 residues. CDR3 sequence: CASSSSFDLNEKLFF. CDR3 nucleotides: TGTGCCAGCAGCTCGTCTTTTGATCTTAATGAAAAACTGTTTTTT.

The table lists this clonotype with many counts. The V and J genes are TRBV28 and TRBJ1-5; TRBD1 might be the D (6 bases). This CDR3 comprises 15 residues. Germline CDR1 reads MDHEN; CDR2 reads SYDVKM. V lost 2 bases to trimming and J lost 3 bases, with 11 bases between them. The CDR3 DNA reads TGTGCCAGCAGTTTACTCAGGGGTATCAATCAGCCCCAGCATTTT. Encoded protein: CASSLLRGINQPQHF.

Only a few counts were recorded for this clonotype. The chain recombines TRBV6-2 or TRBV6-3 with TRBJ1-2, with a weak D call TRBD1 (5 bases). The CDR3 has 12 amino acids. Trimming pared 9 bases from V and 4 bases from J, leaving 12 bases between. In germline, CDR1 is MNHEY, CDR2 SVGEGT. For the CDR3, the DNA is TGTGCCAGTAGACTTGACAGCTATGGCTACACCTTC. Protein sequence: CASRLDSYGYTF.

The chain employs TRBV6-2 or TRBV6-3 and TRBJ1-2, with TRBD1 matching 7 bases. Germline V gene lookup returns CDR1 MNHEY and CDR2 SVGEGT. V was clipped by 6 bases and J by 7 bases; unmatched bases: 8. This CDR3 has 13 residues. The chain's CDR3 is CASSWGQTSGYTF. DNA for the CDR3: TGTGCCAGCAGCTGGGGACAGACCAGTGGCTACACCTTC.

In its sample, this clonotype was seen many times. V gene TRBV7-2 combines with J gene TRBJ2-7; 7 bases line up with TRBD1. The CDR3 spans 15 residues. Germline CDR1 and CDR2: SGHTA and FQGNSA. The ends lost 1 base at V and 3 bases at J; junction bases unmatched: 6. This CDR3 reads CASSLVGTEVYEQYF. For the CDR3, the DNA is TGTGCCAGCAGCTTAGTCGGGACAGAGGTCTACGAGCAGTACTTC. The variable domain in full, with the rest retrieved from reference TRBV7-2 and TRBJ2-7, is GAGVSQSPSNKVTEKGKDVELRCDPISGHTALYWYRQSLGQGLEFLIYFQGNSAPDKSGLPSDRFSAERTGGSVSTLTIQRTQQEDSAVYLCASSLVGTEVYEQYFGPGTRLTVT.

This clonotype has at least ten counts. The chain is built from TRBV5-1 and TRBJ2-7; tentatively, D is TRBD1 (6 bases). V gave up 4 bases and J gave up 1 base, with 15 bases separating them. The CDR3 has 15 residues. Germline lookup yields CDR1 SGHRS and CDR2 YFSETQ. The CDR3 sequence is CASSPTGLRSYEQYF. CDR3 sequence (DNA): TGCGCCAGCAGCCCCACAGGGTTACGGTCCTACGAGCAGTACTTC.

This clonotype was picked up many times. The V and J genes are TRBV27 and TRBJ2-7; possible D gene TRBD1, 5 bases. Trimming cost V 6 bases and J 3 bases, with 12 bases left between them. Germline V lookup: CDR1 MNHEY, CDR2 SMNVEV (reference sequence). The CDR3 loop spans 13 amino acids. CDR3 bases: TGTGCCAGCAGACCCATCGACAGCTACGAGCAGTACTTC. Its translation: CASRPIDSYEQYF.

This clonotype was picked up many times. The genes are TRBV5-1 and TRBJ2-3, with 11 positions matching TRBD2. V gave up 5 bases and J gave up 4 bases; unmatched junction bases: 3. Per the germline V gene, CDR1 is SGHRS and CDR2 is YFSETQ. CDR3 length: 14 amino acids. CDR3 bases: TGCGCCAGCAGTAGCGGGAGGGCCCCAGATACGCAGTATTTT. Translating gives CASSSGRAPDTQYF.

The rearrangement joins TRBV5-5 to TRBJ2-7; 9 bases agree with TRBD1. Trimming cost V 4 bases and J 4 bases; bases outside gene matches: 6. The germline V gene has CDR1 SGHKS and CDR2 YYEKEE (reference sequence). This CDR3 spans 14 amino acids. DNA for the CDR3: TGTGCCAGCAGCCCGGCGACAGGGGGGTACGAGCAGTACTTC. It encodes CASSPATGGYEQYF. The full variable domain, completed using reference TRBV5-5 and TRBJ2-7, is DAGVTQSPTHLIKTRGQQVTLRCSPISGHKSVSWYQQVLGQGPQFIFQYYEKEERGRGNFPDRFSARQFPNYSSELNVNALLLGDSALYLCASSPATGGYEQYFGPGTRLTVT.

This chain connects TRBV5-1 to TRBJ2-2; unclear D gene. Germline assignment: CDR1 SGHRS and CDR2 YFSETQ. The CDR3 loop spans 16 amino acids. Trimming shortened V by 0 bases and J by 6 bases, and 15 bases separated the two germline ends. CDR3 residues: CASSLVAGDYSGELFF. The CDR3 DNA sequence: TGCGCCAGCAGCTTGGTGGCTGGCGATTATTCCGGGGAGCTGTTTTTT.

With respect to this clonotype: One junction end does not reproduce the germline sequence, and a read error may be involved. The V gene is TRBV7-9, the J gene TRBJ2-1; D remains ambiguous. Per germline, CDR1 SEHNR and CDR2 FQNEAQ (reference sequence). The CDR3 has 19 residues. For the CDR3, the DNA is TGTGCCAGCAGCTTAAGGTTAGTCGACCGCCACGTTTCCTACAATGGGCAGTTCTTC. Translated, it gives CASSLRLVDRHVSYNGQFF.

V and J are TRBV12-3 or TRBV12-4 and TRBJ1-2; TRBD1 aligns across 9 bases. J lost 6 bases, V lost 5 bases, and 16 bases had no gene match. The CDR3 loop spans 17 amino acids. CDR3 sequence reads: CASSINTGTGWLHGYTF. DNA for the CDR3: TGTGCCAGCAGTATAAATACCGGGACAGGGTGGCTTCATGGCTACACCTTC.

This sequence joins TRBV6-5 and TRBJ2-7; no clear D. Germline values: CDR1 MNHEY, CDR2 SVGAGI. V lost 0 bases and J 5 bases, leaving 14 bases between the germline ends. The CDR3 is 15 amino acids. For the CDR3, the DNA is TGTGCCAGCAGTTACTCACCGCTAGGTCCCAACGAGCAGTACTTC. Residues: CASSYSPLGPNEQYF.

This clonotype was detected many times. The V call is TRBV12-3 or TRBV12-4, the J call TRBJ2-1; 9 bases are a match to TRBD1. This CDR3 has 15 amino acids. Trimming cost V 6 bases and J 6 bases; bases outside gene matches: 9. CDR3 sequence: CASSLTGGLGNEQFF. The CDR3, as DNA: TGTGCCAGCAGCCTAACAGGGGGCTTGGGCAATGAGCAGTTCTTC.

The DNA for the CDR3 is TGTGCCAGCAGTTTCCCCCCAGGGGCTGAAGCTTTCTTT. It specifies CASSFPPGAEAFF. The rearrangement links TRBV12-3 or TRBV12-4 to TRBJ1-1; the D gene is possibly TRBD1 (6 bases). The CDR3 runs 13 residues. V lost 3 bases, J lost 6 bases, and 11 bases lay in between.